Below, 17 T cell receptor beta chains from the same sample are listed, as sequenced in a study of OX40 agonist ivuxolimab in advanced cancers. Library creation used the immunoSEQ multiplex PCR assay. The table comes from immuneACCESS by way of TCRdb, which keeps in-frame sequences with V and J called. Part of the clones is missing from these tables; in studies checked, under half for an unresolved V gene and the rest for unknown reasons. Within this sample are around 60,000 clones, with about 91% of them counted one time only. Jointly, the top ten make up roughly 13% of the sample. Sequencing was performed on CD4+ or CD8+ T cells sorted from blood, taken in a trial of the OX40 agonist ivuxolimab. These receptors came from an adult with an advanced solid tumor such as melanoma, head and neck, liver or kidney cancer.

The chain recombines TRBV10-3 with TRBJ2-2; TRBD2 aligns across 10 bases. Germline V gives CDR1 ENHRY, CDR2 SYGVKD. The CDR3 extends over 16 amino acids. Trimming took 5 bases from V and 4 from J; bases not matched to a gene: 7. CDR3 in amino acids: CAISNWTSGRTGELFF. Here the CDR3 DNA reads TGTGCCATCAGTAATTGGACTAGCGGTCGCACCGGGGAGCTGTTTTTT.

This chain uses TRBV7-2 with TRBJ1-6; D is unclear. Trimming removed 7 bases at V and 5 bases at J, with 21 bases between. CDR3 length equals 17 residues. Germline-derived CDR1 and CDR2 are SGHTA and FQGNSA. The CDR3 region is CASNNHRQAIHNSPLHF. The CDR3 bases are TGTGCCAGCAACAACCATCGCCAGGCGATCCATAATTCACCCCTCCACTTT.

The gene calls are TRBV7-9 and TRBJ2-5; maybe TRBD2 (6 bases). CDR3 length: 14 amino acids. Trimming removed 5 bases at V and 3 bases at J, with 13 bases between. Germline CDR1 SEHNR, CDR2 FQNEAQ (reference sequence). This CDR3 reads CASSPVPGEETQYF. The DNA for the CDR3 is TGTGCCAGCAGCCCGGTCCCGGGAGAAGAGACCCAGTACTTC. Combining the CDR3 with reference TRBV7-9 and TRBJ2-5 gives the whole variable domain DTGVSQNPRHKITKRGQNVTFRCDPISEHNRLYWYRQTLGQGPEFLTYFQNEAQLEKSRLLSDRFSAERPKGSFSTLEIQRTEQGDSAMYLCASSPVPGEETQYFGPGTRLLVL.

The chain is built from TRBV7-8 and TRBJ1-1, with D tentatively TRBD1 (5 bases). With 1 base removed from V and 3 bases from J, the gap between germline ends came to 18 bases. The CDR3 is made up of 17 amino acids. CDR1 is SGHVS, CDR2 FQNEAQ, per germline. This CDR3 is CASSLVWQGSSDTEAFF. CDR3 DNA: TGTGCCAGCAGCTTAGTTTGGCAGGGTTCGAGCGACACTGAAGCTTTCTTT.

The chain joins TRBV15 to TRBJ2-6; D may match TRBD1 or TRBD2 (5 bases each). Germline lookup yields CDR1 LNHNV and CDR2 YYDKDF (reference sequence). The CDR3 runs to 18 residues. V was clipped by 0 bases and J by 0 bases, with 12 bases between them. CDR3 sequence (DNA): TGTGCCACCAGCAGAGATGCAGGGACCTACTCTGGGGCCAACGTCCTGACTTTC. Translated: CATSRDAGTYSGANVLTF.

The chain uses TRBV7-9 and TRBJ1-5; 7 nucleotides agree with TRBD1. The junction had 13 bases not matched to a gene; V was cut back by 4 bases and J by 4 bases. The CDR3 is made up of 17 amino acids. Germline V gene sequence: CDR1 SEHNR, CDR2 FQNEAQ (reference sequence). This CDR3 is CASSSGQVGATNQPQHF. The DNA for the CDR3 is TGTGCCAGCAGCTCCGGACAGGTCGGGGCCACAAATCAGCCCCAGCATTTT.

This chain uses TRBV13 with TRBJ1-3; TRBD1 is a possible D gene (6 bases). The CDR3 totals 15 residues. Germline assignment: CDR1 PRHDT and CDR2 FYEKMQ (reference sequence). The germline V and J ends were trimmed by 7 bases and 1 base, with 14 bases remaining between them. The CDR3 here is CASTLRGASGNTIYF. For the CDR3, the DNA is TGTGCCAGCACTTTGAGGGGGGCATCTGGAAACACCATATATTTT. The variable domain in full, completed from reference TRBV13 and TRBJ1-3, reads AAGVIQSPRHLIKEKRETATLKCYPIPRHDTVYWYQQGPGQDPQFLISFYEKMQSDKGSIPDRFSAQQFSDYHSELNMSSLELGDSALYFCASTLRGASGNTIYFGEGSWLTVV.

The chain combines TRBV9 with TRBJ2-3, with TRBD2 identical over 11 bases. The CDR3 length is 15 residues. J lost 5 bases, V lost 0 bases, and 2 bases had no gene match. The V gene's germline CDR1 is SGDLS and CDR2 YYNGEE. CDR3 in DNA: TGTGCCAGCAGCGTAGTGGGACTAGCGGTAGATACGCAGTATTTT. Translating it yields CASSVVGLAVDTQYF.

This rearrangement joins TRBV27 to TRBJ2-7, with D uncertain. V lost 4 bases and J 1 base, leaving 8 bases between the germline ends. The CDR3 has 13 residues. The germline gives CDR1 MNHEY, CDR2 SMNVEV (reference sequence). Here the CDR3 reads CASSYAVSYEQYF. In nucleotides, the CDR3 is TGTGCCAGCAGTTATGCGGTATCCTACGAGCAGTACTTC.

The V gene is TRBV7-2, the J gene TRBJ2-3, with D perhaps matching TRBD2 (6 bases). This CDR3 has 14 residues. V was shortened by 2 bases and J by 5 bases, with 11 bases between the two germline ends. The V gene's germline CDR1 is SGHTA and CDR2 FQGNSA. The chain's CDR3 is CASSLLLGGDTQYF. The CDR3 DNA sequence: TGTGCCAGCAGCTTACTTCTCGGGGGAGATACGCAGTATTTT.

This rearrangement joins TRBV27 to TRBJ2-7; the match to TRBD2 covers 13 bases. The CDR3 covers 16 residues. CDR1 MNHEY and CDR2 SMNVEV come from the germline V gene (reference sequence). The ends lost 5 bases at V and 7 bases at J; junction bases unmatched: 11. The CDR3 sequence is CASSLGTSGALGEQYF. CDR3 bases: TGTGCCAGCAGTCTCGGGACTAGCGGGGCCCTTGGGGAGCAGTACTTC.

The chain recombines TRBV7-6 with TRBJ2-3; 13 nucleotides match TRBD2. Germline CDR1 is SGHVS and CDR2 is FNYEAQ. V was clipped by 5 bases and J by 2 bases; unmatched bases: 4. CDR3 size: 16 residues. The CDR3 here is CASSTGTSGVTDTQYF. CDR3 DNA: TGTGCCAGCAGCACAGGGACTAGCGGGGTCACAGATACGCAGTATTTT.

On this clone itself: At one end, the junction sequence differs from germline, possibly due to a read error. J is TRBJ2-2 and V is TRBV10-3, with 8 bases aligning to TRBD2. This CDR3 comprises 17 residues. Germline assignment: CDR1 ENHRY and CDR2 SYGVKD. CDR3 sequence: CAISKSTERERFGELFF. The CDR3 DNA reads as TGTGCCATCAGTAAGTCGACCGAGCGGGAGAGGTTCGGGGAGCTGTTTTTT.

CDR3 protein: CASSLSVRDNSYEQYF. The CDR3 DNA follows: TGTGCCAGCAGCTTATCGGTGCGGGACAACTCCTACGAGCAGTACTTC. The gene calls are TRBV7-9 and TRBJ2-7, with D possibly being TRBD1 or TRBD2 (6 bases each). In germline, CDR1 is SEHNR, CDR2 FQNEAQ (reference sequence). The CDR3 has 16 residues. With 2 bases removed from V and 0 bases from J, the gap between germline ends came to 14 bases.

The chain combines TRBV14 with TRBJ2-1; a weak D match, TRBD2 (5 bases). Germline CDR1 is SGHDN and CDR2 is FVKESK. The CDR3 loop spans 16 amino acids. V shed 3 bases and J shed 0 bases, with 12 bases lying between them. For the CDR3, the DNA is TGTGCCAGCAGCCACGAGGACTGGAGCTCCTACAATGAGCAGTTCTTC. Protein sequence: CASSHEDWSSYNEQFF.

This clone has only a few counts. The chain uses TRBV25-1 and TRBJ2-2, with 8 positions matching TRBD2. Germline trimming cut 2 bases from V and 1 base from J; bases unmatched to any gene: 9. Germline V gene data show CDR1 as MGHDK and CDR2 as SYGVNS. There are 18 residues in the CDR3. This CDR3 reads CASSEGMASGLNTGELFF. In DNA form, the CDR3 reads TGTGCCAGCAGTGAAGGGATGGCTAGCGGGTTGAACACCGGGGAGCTGTTTTTT.

This clone was picked up one time. The chain recombines TRBV29-1 with TRBJ1-5, with a possible D match to TRBD1 (5 bases). Trimming took 6 bases from V and 2 from J, leaving 8 bases between them. This CDR3 spans 12 amino acids. Germline CDR1 reads SQVTM; CDR2 reads ANQGSEA. CDR3 bases: TGCAGCGTCCGGGACGGCAATCAGCCCCAGCATTTT. Residues: CSVRDGNQPQHF.